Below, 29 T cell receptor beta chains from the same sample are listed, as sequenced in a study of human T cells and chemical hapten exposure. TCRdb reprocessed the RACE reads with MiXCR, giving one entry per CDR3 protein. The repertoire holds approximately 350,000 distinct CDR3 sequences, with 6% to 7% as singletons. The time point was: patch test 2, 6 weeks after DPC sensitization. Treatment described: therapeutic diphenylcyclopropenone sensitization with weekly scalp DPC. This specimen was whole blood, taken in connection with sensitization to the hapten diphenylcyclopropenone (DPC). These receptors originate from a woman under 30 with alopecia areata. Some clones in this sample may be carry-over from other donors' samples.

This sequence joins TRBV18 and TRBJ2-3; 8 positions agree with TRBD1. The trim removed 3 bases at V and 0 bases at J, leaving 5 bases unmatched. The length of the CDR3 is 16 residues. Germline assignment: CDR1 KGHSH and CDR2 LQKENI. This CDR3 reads CASSPLRTGSTDTQYF. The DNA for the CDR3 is TGTGCCAGCTCACCCCTTCGGACAGGGAGCACAGATACGCAGTATTTT.

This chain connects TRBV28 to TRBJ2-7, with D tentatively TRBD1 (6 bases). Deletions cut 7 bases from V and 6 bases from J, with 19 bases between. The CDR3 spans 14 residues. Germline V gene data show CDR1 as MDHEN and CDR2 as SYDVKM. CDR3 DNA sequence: TGTGCCAGCAATTTTATTGGGGGCCCCTCCGAGCAGTACTTC. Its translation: CASNFIGGPSEQYF.

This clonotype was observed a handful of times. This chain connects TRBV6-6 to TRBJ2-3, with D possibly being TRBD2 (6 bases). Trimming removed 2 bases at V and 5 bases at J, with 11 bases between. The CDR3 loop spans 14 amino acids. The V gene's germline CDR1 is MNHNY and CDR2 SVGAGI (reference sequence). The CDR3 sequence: CASSYEEGRDTQYF. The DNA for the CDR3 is TGTGCCAGCAGTTACGAGGAGGGGCGAGATACGCAGTATTTT.

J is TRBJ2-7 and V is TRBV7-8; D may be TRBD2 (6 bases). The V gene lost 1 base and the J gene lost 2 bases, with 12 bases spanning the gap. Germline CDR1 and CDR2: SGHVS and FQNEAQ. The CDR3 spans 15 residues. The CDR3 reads CASSLVLGRTYEQYF. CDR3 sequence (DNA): TGTGCCAGCAGCTTAGTGCTGGGGAGGACCTACGAGCAGTACTTC.

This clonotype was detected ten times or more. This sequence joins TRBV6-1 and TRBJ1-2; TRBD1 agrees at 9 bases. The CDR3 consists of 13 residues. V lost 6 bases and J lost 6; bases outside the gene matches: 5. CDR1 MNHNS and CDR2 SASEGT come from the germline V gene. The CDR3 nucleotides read TGTGCCAGCAGGCCGGGACAGGGTAATGGCTACACCTTC. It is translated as CASRPGQGNGYTF.

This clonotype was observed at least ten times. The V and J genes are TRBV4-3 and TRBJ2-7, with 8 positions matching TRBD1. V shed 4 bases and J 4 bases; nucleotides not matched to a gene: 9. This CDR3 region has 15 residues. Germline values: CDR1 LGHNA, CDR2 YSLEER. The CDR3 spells CASSRHGTGQYEQYF. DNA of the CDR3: TGCGCCAGCAGCCGTCACGGGACAGGCCAGTACGAGCAGTACTTC.

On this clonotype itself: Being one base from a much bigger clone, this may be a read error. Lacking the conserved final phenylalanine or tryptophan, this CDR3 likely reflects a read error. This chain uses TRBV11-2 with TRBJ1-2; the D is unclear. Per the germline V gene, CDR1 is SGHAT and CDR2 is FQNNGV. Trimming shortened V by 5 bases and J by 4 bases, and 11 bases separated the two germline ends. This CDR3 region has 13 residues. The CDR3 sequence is CASSPEASYGYTY. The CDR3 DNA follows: TGTGCCAGCAGCCCAGAGGCGAGCTATGGCTACACCTAC.

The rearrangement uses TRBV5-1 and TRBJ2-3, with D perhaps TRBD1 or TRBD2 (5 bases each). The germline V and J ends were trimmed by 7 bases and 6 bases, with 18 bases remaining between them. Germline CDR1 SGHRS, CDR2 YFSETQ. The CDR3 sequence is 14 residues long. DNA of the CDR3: TGCGCCAGCCGCCCCGAGGGGAGTACGGATACGCAGTATTTT. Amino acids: CASRPEGSTDTQYF.

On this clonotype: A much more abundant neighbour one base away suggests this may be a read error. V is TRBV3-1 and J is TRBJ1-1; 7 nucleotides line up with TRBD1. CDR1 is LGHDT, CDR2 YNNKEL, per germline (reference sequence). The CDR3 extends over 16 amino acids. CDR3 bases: TGTGCCAGCAGCCAAGCCGGCGGACAGGATAACACTAAAGCTTTCTTT. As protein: CASSQAGGQDNTKAFF.

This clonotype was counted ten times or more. CDR3 DNA sequence: TGTGCCAGCACCCAGTTGTCAGGGGACAATCAGCCCCAGCATTTT. Translating it yields CASTQLSGDNQPQHF. The V and J genes are TRBV28 and TRBJ1-5; tentative D call: TRBD1 (6 bases). The V gene lost 7 bases and the J gene lost 3 bases, with 16 bases spanning the gap. CDR1 is MDHEN, CDR2 SYDVKM, per germline. The CDR3 length is 15 residues.

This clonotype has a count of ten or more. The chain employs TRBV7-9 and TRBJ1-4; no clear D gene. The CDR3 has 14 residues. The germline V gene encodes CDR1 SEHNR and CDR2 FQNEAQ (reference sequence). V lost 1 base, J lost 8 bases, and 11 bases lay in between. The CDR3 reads CASSLGTKEEKLFF. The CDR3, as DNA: TGTGCCAGCAGCTTAGGTACGAAGGAAGAAAAACTGTTTTTT.

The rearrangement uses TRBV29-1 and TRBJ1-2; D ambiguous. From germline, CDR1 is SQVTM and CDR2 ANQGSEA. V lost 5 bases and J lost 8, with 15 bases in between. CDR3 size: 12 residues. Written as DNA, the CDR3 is TGCAGCGTTTATAGGCTGGGGATCGGCTACACCTTC. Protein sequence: CSVYRLGIGYTF. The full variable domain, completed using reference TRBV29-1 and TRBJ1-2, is SAVISQKPSRDICQRGTSLTIQCQVDSQVTMMFWYRQQPGQSLTLIATANQGSEATYESGFVIDKFPISRPNLTFSTLTVSNMSPEDSSIYLCSVYRLGIGYTFGSGTRLTVV.

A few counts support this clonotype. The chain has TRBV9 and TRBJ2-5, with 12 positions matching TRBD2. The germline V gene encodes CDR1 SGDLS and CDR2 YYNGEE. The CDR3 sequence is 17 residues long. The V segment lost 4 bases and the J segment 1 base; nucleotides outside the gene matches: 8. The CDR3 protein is CASSIGLAGHLQETQYF. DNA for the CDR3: TGTGCCAGCAGCATAGGACTAGCGGGGCACCTCCAAGAGACCCAGTACTTC.

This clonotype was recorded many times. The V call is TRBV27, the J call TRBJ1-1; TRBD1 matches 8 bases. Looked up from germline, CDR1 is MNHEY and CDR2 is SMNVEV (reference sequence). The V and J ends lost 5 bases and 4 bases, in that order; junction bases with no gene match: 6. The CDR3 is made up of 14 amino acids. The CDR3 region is CASSLTGGTTEAFF. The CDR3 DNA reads TGTGCCAGCAGTCTAACAGGGGGGACCACTGAAGCTTTCTTT.

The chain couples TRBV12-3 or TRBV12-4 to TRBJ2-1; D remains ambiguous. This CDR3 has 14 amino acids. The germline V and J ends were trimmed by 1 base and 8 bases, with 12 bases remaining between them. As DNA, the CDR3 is TGTGCCAGCAGTTTAGGGTATCAGCTAGATGAGCAGTTCTTC. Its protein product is CASSLGYQLDEQFF.

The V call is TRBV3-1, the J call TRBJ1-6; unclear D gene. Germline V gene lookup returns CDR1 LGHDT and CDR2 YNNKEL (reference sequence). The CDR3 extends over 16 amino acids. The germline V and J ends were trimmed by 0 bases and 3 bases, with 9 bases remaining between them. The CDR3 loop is CASSQEEGFYNSPLHF. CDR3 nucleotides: TGTGCCAGCAGCCAAGAAGAGGGTTTCTATAATTCACCCCTCCACTTT.

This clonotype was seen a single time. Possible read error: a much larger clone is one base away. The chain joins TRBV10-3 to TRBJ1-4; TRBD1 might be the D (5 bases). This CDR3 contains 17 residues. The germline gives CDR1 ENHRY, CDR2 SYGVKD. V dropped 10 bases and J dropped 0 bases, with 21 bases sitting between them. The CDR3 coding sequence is TGTGCCACGAGGATAGGGGCCGCGAAAACAACTAATGAAAAACTGTTTTTT. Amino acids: CATRIGAAKTTNEKLFF.

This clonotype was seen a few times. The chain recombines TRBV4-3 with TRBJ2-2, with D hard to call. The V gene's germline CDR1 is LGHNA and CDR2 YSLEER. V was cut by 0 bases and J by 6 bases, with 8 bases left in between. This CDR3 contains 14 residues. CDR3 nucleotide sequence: TGCGCCAGCAGCCAAGATAACGTTGCCGGGGAGCTGTTTTTT. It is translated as CASSQDNVAGELFF.

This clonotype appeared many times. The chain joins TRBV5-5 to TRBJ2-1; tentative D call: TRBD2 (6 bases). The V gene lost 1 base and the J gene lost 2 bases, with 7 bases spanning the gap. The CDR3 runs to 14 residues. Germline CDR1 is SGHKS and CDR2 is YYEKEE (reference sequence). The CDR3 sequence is CASSLSGPYNEQFF. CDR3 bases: TGTGCCAGCAGCTTGAGCGGGCCCTACAATGAGCAGTTCTTC. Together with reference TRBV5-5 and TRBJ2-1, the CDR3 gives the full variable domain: DAGVTQSPTHLIKTRGQQVTLRCSPISGHKSVSWYQQVLGQGPQFIFQYYEKEERGRGNFPDRFSARQFPNYSSELNVNALLLGDSALYLCASSLSGPYNEQFFGPGTRLTVL.

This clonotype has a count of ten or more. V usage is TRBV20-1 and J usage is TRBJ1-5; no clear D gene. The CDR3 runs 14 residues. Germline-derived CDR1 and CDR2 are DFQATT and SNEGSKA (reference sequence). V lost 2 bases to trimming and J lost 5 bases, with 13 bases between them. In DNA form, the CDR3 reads TGCAGTGCTAGATCGTCCTTACGGGATCAGCCCCAGCATTTT. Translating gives CSARSSLRDQPQHF.

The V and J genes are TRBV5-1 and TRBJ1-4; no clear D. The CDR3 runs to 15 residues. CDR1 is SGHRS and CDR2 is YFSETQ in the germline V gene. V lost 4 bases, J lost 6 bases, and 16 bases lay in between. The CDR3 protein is CASSLRPTGDEKLFF. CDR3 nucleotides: TGCGCCAGCAGCCTCCGACCGACCGGGGATGAAAAACTGTTTTTT. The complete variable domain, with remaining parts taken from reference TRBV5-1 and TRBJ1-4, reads KAGVTQTPRYLIKTRGQQVTLSCSPISGHRSVSWYQQTPGQGLQFLFEYFSETQRNKGNFPGRFSGRQFSNSRSEMNVSTLELGDSALYLCASSLRPTGDEKLFFGSGTQLSVL.

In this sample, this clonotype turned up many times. For the CDR3, the DNA is TGTGCCAGCAGCTTGGAGCCAGGGATCTATAATCAGCCCCAGCATTTT. Protein product: CASSLEPGIYNQPQHF. The chain uses TRBV5-4 and TRBJ1-5, with D tentatively TRBD1 (5 bases). Germline V gives CDR1 SGHNT, CDR2 YYREEE (reference sequence). The CDR3 has 16 amino acids. V lost 0 bases and J 4 bases, leaving 14 bases between the germline ends.

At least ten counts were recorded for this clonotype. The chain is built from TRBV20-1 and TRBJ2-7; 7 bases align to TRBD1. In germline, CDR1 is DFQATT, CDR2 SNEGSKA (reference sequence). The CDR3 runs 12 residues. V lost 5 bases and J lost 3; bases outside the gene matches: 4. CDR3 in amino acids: CSARDRDYEQYF. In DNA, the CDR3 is TGCAGTGCTCGGGACAGAGACTACGAGCAGTACTTC.

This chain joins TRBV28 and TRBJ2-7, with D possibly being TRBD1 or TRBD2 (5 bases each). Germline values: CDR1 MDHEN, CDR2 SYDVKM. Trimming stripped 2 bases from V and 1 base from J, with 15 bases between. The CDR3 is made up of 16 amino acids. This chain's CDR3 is CASSLPRDQNSYEQYF. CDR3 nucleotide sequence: TGTGCCAGCAGTTTACCCAGGGACCAAAATTCCTACGAGCAGTACTTC.

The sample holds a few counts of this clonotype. CDR3 in amino acids: CASSPGFQGSTEAFF. The CDR3, as DNA: TGTGCCAGCTCACCAGGGTTTCAGGGTAGCACTGAAGCTTTCTTT. The chain recombines TRBV18 with TRBJ1-1; D is possibly TRBD1 (5 bases). V dropped 2 bases and J dropped 4 bases, with 14 bases sitting between them. Germline V gives CDR1 KGHSH, CDR2 LQKENI. CDR3 length: 15 residues. Looking up the rest from reference TRBV18 and TRBJ1-1 gives the full variable domain: NAGVMQNPRHLVRRRGQEARLRCSPMKGHSHVYWYRQLPEEGLKFMVYLQKENIIDESGMPKERFSAEFPKEGPSILRIQQVVRGDSAAYFCASSPGFQGSTEAFFGQGTRLTVV.

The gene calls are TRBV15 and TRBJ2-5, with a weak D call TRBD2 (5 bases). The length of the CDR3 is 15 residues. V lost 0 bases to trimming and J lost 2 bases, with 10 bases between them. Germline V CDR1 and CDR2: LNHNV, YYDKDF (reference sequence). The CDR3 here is CATSRDPGSQETQYF. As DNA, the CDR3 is TGTGCCACCAGCAGAGATCCGGGATCTCAAGAGACCCAGTACTTC.

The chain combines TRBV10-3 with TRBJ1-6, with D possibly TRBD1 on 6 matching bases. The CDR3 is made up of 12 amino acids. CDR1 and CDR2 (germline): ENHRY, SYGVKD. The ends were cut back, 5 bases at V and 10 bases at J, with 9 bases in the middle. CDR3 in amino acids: CAISLQGSPLHF. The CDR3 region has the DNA TGTGCCATCAGTTTACAGGGCTCACCCCTCCACTTT.

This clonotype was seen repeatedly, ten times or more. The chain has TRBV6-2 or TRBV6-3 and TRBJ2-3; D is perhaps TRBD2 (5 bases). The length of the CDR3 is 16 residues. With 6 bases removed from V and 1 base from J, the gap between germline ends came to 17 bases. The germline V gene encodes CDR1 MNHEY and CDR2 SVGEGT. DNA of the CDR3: TGTGCCAGCAGCCCGACCGGAGGTGGTGGCACAGATACGCAGTATTTT. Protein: CASSPTGGGGTDTQYF.

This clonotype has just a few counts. CDR3 in amino acids: CSATQQGSVEKLFF. The CDR3 bases are TGCAGTGCTACTCAACAGGGGAGTGTTGAAAAACTGTTTTTT. V is TRBV20-1 and J is TRBJ1-4; TRBD1 agrees at 7 bases. The CDR3 length is 14 residues. The germline gives CDR1 DFQATT, CDR2 SNEGSKA (reference sequence). The V segment lost 4 bases and the J segment 7 bases; nucleotides outside the gene matches: 9.